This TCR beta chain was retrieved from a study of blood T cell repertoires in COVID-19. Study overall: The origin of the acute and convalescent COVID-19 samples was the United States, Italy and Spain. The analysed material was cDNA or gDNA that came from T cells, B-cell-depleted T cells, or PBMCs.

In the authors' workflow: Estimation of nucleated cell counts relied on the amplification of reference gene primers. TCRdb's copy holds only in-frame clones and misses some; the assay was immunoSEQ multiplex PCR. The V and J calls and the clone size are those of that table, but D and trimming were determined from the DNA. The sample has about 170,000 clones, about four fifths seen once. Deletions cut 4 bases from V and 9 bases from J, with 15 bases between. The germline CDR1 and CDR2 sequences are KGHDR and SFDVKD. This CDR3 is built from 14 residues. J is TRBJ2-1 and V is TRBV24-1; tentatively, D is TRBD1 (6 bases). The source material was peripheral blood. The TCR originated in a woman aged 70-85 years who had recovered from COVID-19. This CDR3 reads CATSDPLRGSEQFF. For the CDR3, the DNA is TGTGCCACCAGTGACCCACTGAGGGGGAGTGAGCAGTTCTTC.